The clone carrying this T cell receptor beta chain has ten or more counts. Antigen unknown. Building of the TCR beta libraries involved iRepertoire HTBI primers and Arm-PCR of CDR3 regions. TCRdb analysed the multiplex PCR reads with MiXCR anew, one entry per CDR3 protein. Here the sample spans approximately 350,000 distinct CDR3 sequences, approximately 15% being singletons. Time point of the sample: newly diagnosed GD, antithyroid drugs for less than 3 months. PBMC-derived RNA was used for the TCR library. This record belongs to a study of regulatory T cells in long-lasting Graves disease. Per the germline V gene, CDR1 is GTSNPN and CDR2 is SVGIG (reference sequence). Trimming took off 2 bases at V and 1 base at J, with 6 bases between the two ends. The CDR3 loop spans 12 amino acids. Study-wide results and limits: New patients shared fewer public clonotypes (about 970) than persistent patients did (roughly 2,500).

These same records also appear under a second study, on T cells in Graves' hyperthyroidism and ophthalmopathy. That source notes: A first-round RT-PCR of the TCR CDR3 used the HTBI primer set. The model made its ophthalmopathy prediction, and onset followed a median approximately 6 months later.

The gene calls are TRBV30 and TRBJ2-7; D might be TRBD1 (5 bases). This sequence originates from a man between 40 and 49 years old with Graves disease. Specimen: peripheral blood mononuclear cells (PBMCs), collected at new diagnosis, from a patient treated with antithyroid drugs. CDR3: CAWSRQSYEQYF. The CDR3 DNA reads as TGTGCCTGGAGTCGACAGTCCTACGAGCAGTACTTC.